The rows below give T cell receptor beta chains drawn from one sample of a study of blood T cells in healthy people across ages. Each CDR3 protein is one row after TCRdb ran MiXCR on the 5' RACE reads. The sample records fewer than 800,000 distinct CDR3 sequences, around 20% being singletons. Sequences were obtained from blood. The receptors here all came from a man between 65 and 85 years old in good health. Both conserved end residues are trimmed from each CDR3.

V: TRBV6-6
J: TRBJ2-1
length: 14
CDR3: ASRAAGSSAYNEQL

V: TRBV29-1
J: TRBJ1-1
length: 12
CDR3: SVTSVRANTEAF

V: TRBV7-6
J: TRBJ2-2
length: 14
CDR3: ASSVQGLEGTGELF

V: TRBV10-3
J: TRBJ2-3
length: 13
CDR3: AISAGRGEADTQY

V: TRBV5-1
J: TRBJ2-1
length: 13
CDR3: ASSPGESSYNEQF

V: TRBV20-1
J: TRBJ2-7
length: 9
CDR3: SARLGNEQY

V: TRBV5-1
J: TRBJ2-7
length: 13
CDR3: ASSNPQVNGGEQY

V: TRBV7-2
J: TRBJ1-4
length: 13
CDR3: ASSPGQGAFEKLF

V: TRBV20-1
J: TRBJ2-1
length: 11
CDR3: SASGLLGNEQF

V: TRBV10-2
J: TRBJ2-3
length: 11
CDR3: ASRPPDLDTQY

V: TRBV3-1
J: TRBJ2-5
length: 13
CDR3: ASSQMGGPVETQY

V: TRBV20-1
J: TRBJ1-4
length: 12
CDR3: SAPTGTTNERLF

V: TRBV11-2
J: TRBJ2-3
length: 13
CDR3: ASSLGGQTKDTQY

V: TRBV5-1
J: TRBJ1-2
length: 12
CDR3: ASSPREGSYGYT

V: TRBV20-1
J: TRBJ2-7
length: 10
CDR3: SAREGTNEQY

V: TRBV28
J: TRBJ2-4
length: 11
CDR3: ASSLAGKNIQY

V: TRBV25-1
J: TRBJ2-1
length: 10
CDR3: ASNSAYNEQF

V: TRBV15
J: TRBJ2-5
length: 12
CDR3: ATSARAIRETQY

V: TRBV20-1
J: TRBJ1-1
length: 12
CDR3: SARGRSLNTEAF

V: TRBV20-1
J: TRBJ2-7
length: 9
CDR3: SASIYGEQY

V: TRBV21-1
J: TRBJ1-4
length: 15
CDR3: ASSKARSGRTNEKLF

V: TRBV3-1
J: TRBJ2-1
length: 17
CDR3: ASSQTSGRPRSSYNEQF

V: TRBV18
J: TRBJ2-3
length: 13
CDR3: ASSPMRAGSDTQY

V: TRBV7-2
J: TRBJ2-5
length: 13
CDR3: ASSLAGQIQETQY

V: TRBV29-1
J: TRBJ2-3
length: 15
CDR3: SVEDPATGNGTDTQY

V: TRBV5-5
J: TRBJ2-4
length: 13
CDR3: ASSFEWGSKNIQY

V: TRBV7-3
J: TRBJ2-1
length: 10
CDR3: AGSLGTGEQF

V: TRBV20-1
J: TRBJ2-5
length: 12
CDR3: SARPRGLGETQY

V: TRBV10-3
J: TRBJ2-2
length: 13
CDR3: AIRRTGGNTGELF

V: TRBV7-9
J: TRBJ2-2
length: 13
CDR3: ASSPTSANTGELF

V: TRBV12-3/TRBV12-4
J: TRBJ2-3
length: 14
CDR3: ASSFWQGDGADTQY

V: TRBV29-1
J: TRBJ2-1
length: 14
CDR3: SVKASQARSYNEQF

V: TRBV12-3/TRBV12-4
J: TRBJ1-2
length: 10
CDR3: ASSRDGRGYT

V: TRBV20-1
J: TRBJ2-2
length: 12
CDR3: SASSGLDTGELF

V: TRBV5-1
J: TRBJ2-5
length: 13
CDR3: ASSPPGGNQETQY

V: TRBV25-1
J: TRBJ2-2
length: 10
CDR3: ASATGVGELF

V: TRBV2
J: -
length: 11
CDR3: ASSSVGGYEQY

V: TRBV5-5
J: TRBJ1-2
length: 11
CDR3: ASSLARINGYT

V: TRBV20-1
J: TRBJ2-5
length: 13
CDR3: SARVLTRGPETQY

V: TRBV5-1
J: TRBJ1-4
length: 12
CDR3: ASSLDAANEKLF

V: TRBV20-1
J: TRBJ1-1
length: 10
CDR3: SARGVDTEAF

V: TRBV28
J: TRBJ2-3
length: 14
CDR3: ASTQRGTGGTDTQY

V: TRBV5-1
J: TRBJ2-1
length: 16
CDR3: ASSWGALAGGRANEQF

V: TRBV20-1
J: TRBJ2-3
length: 10
CDR3: SAWDVPDTQY

V: TRBV20-1
J: TRBJ2-3
length: 13
CDR3: SAPRTSGPTDTQY

V: TRBV20-1
J: -
length: 12
CDR3: SARVGTGAYEQY

V: TRBV19
J: TRBJ2-1
length: 13
CDR3: ASETSGSHLNGQF

V: TRBV6-2/TRBV6-3
J: TRBJ2-1
length: 11
CDR3: ASTQDYYNEQF

V: TRBV7-2
J: TRBJ2-7
length: 14
CDR3: ASSLAGGGGSYEQY

V: TRBV4-1
J: TRBJ2-7
length: 15
CDR3: ASSQADYLAGGGEQY

V: TRBV29-1
J: TRBJ2-5
length: 13
CDR3: SVVRSSGRSGTQY